This T cell receptor (beta chain) was obtained from a study of regulatory T cells in long-lasting Graves disease. The CDR3 contains 17 residues. Germline trimming cut 1 base from V and 1 base from J; bases unmatched to any gene: 6. Germline values: CDR1 SGHTA, CDR2 FQGTGA. This clonotype occurred a few times. Arm-PCR with iRepertoire HTBI primers amplified the CDR3 regions for these TCR beta libraries. TCRdb fed the multiplex PCR reads into MiXCR, producing one record per CDR3 protein. Of hundreds of thousands of distinct CDR3 sequences listed, 25% to 30% are singletons. Time point denoted: persistent/refractory GD, antithyroid drugs over 5 years with positive TRAb. From RNA extracted from PBMCs, the TCR library was made.

The sequences come from peripheral blood mononuclear cells (PBMCs), collected when the disease was refractory, from a patient treated with antithyroid drugs. The clonotype was recovered from a female donor with Graves disease. This chain uses TRBV7-3 with TRBJ2-1; 8 nucleotides line up with TRBD2. CDR3 sequence: CASSLISGEGSYNEQFF. The DNA of the CDR3 is TGTGCCAGCAGCTTAATTAGCGGGGAGGGGTCCTACAATGAGCAGTTCTTC.